The 15 T cell receptor beta chains below all came from one sample that was sequenced in a study of CD8+ T cells in alopecia areata. TCR sequencing used cDNA made by reverse transcription of extracted RNA. Clones were sequenced by immunoSEQ multiplex PCR, and TCRdb holds only the in-frame ones, with some missing. The specimen gives some 6,000 clones without singletons; the ten biggest hold about 31%. Cells that came from pooled cutaneous lymph nodes were sorted using CD4, CD8alpha, NKG2D, NKG2ACE and other markers. The specimen sequenced was CD8+ T cells sorted from a lymph node. These receptors came from a C3H/HeJ mouse with alopecia areata. This strain has MHC haplotype H2-k.

As to this clone: Gene names and germline match the mouse. The CDR3 end is not reached by the read, which stops 4 residues before it; the germline J gene fills it in. The chain uses TRBV16 and TRBJ2-1; D possibly corresponds to TRBD2 (6 bases). The germline V gene has CDR1 SGHSA and CDR2 FRNQAP. The CDR3 extends over 16 amino acids. Trimming stripped 2 bases from V and 1 base from J, with 12 bases between. This CDR3 is CASSLIDWGNYAEQFF. CDR3 bases read: TGTGCAAGCAGCTTAATCGATTGGGGGAACTATGCT.

This clone was detected ten times or more. Gene names denote mouse genes. The CDR3 end falls 4 residues outside the read, so it is completed with the germline J gene. This chain connects TRBV31 to TRBJ2-7; 7 nucleotides match TRBD1. Germline lookup yields CDR1 GKSSPN and CDR2 SITVG. The ends lost 3 bases at V and 0 bases at J; junction bases unmatched: 8. This CDR3 has 15 residues. This CDR3 reads CAWSLGDRISYEQYF. The sequenced part of the CDR3 DNA is TGTGCCTGGAGCTTAGGGGACAGAATCTCCTAT.

By sample share, this clone is medium-sized (0.01 to 0.1%). Genes and germline come from the mouse. CDR3 DNA, as far as it was read: TGTGCCTGGAGTCTATTCAACTCC. Amino acid sequence: CAWSLFNS. The entire CDR3 protein is CAWSLFNSDYTF. The chain joins TRBV31 to TRBJ1-2; D is unresolved. The read gets to within 4 residues of the CDR3 end, and the germline J gene fills in the rest. CDR3 length: 12 residues. Germline CDR1 is GKSSPN and CDR2 is SITVG. Trimming pared 0 bases from V and 2 bases from J, leaving 4 bases between.

Many counts were recorded for this clone. Gene labels here are mouse ones. The DNA ends 4 residues before the CDR3 does, and the rest of the CDR3 is filled in from the germline J gene. V gene TRBV5 combines with J gene TRBJ2-2, with 13 nucleotides matching TRBD2. The CDR3 extends over 16 amino acids. Germline CDR1 reads LGHNA; CDR2 reads YNLKQL (reference sequence). The ends lost 4 bases at V and 3 bases at J; junction bases unmatched: 2. The CDR3 reads CASSPGLGGDTGQLYF. The sequenced part of the CDR3 DNA is TGTGCCAGCAGCCCGGGACTGGGGGGGGACACCGGG.

Of note for this clone: The genes are named according to mouse. Sequencing ends 4 residues short of the CDR3 end; the germline J gene provides the rest. The gene calls are TRBV29 and TRBJ1-1, with 8 bases identical to TRBD1. V was pared by 4 bases and J by 0 bases, with 7 bases of the junction left unmatched. This CDR3 region has 16 residues. CDR1 is MSHET, CDR2 SYDVDS, per germline. CDR3: CASSSDREGANTEVFF. The DNA read from the CDR3 is TGTGCTAGCAGTTCGGACAGGGAGGGGGCAAACACA.

This clone was counted many times. Here the gene names and germline are mouse. The missing CDR3 end, 4 residues past where the read stops, is filled in from the germline J gene. This sequence joins TRBV13-3 and TRBJ2-5; TRBD2 matches 9 bases. The junction had 3 bases not matched to a gene; V was cut back by 1 base and J by 0 bases. CDR3 length: 16 amino acids. Looked up from germline, CDR1 is NNHDY and CDR2 is SYVADS. This CDR3 reads CASSDWGGFNQDTQYF. The DNA read from the CDR3 is TGTGCCAGCAGTGATTGGGGGGGCTTTAACCAAGAC.

This clone has a count of ten or more. Gene names and germline refer to mouse. Read data end 4 residues before the CDR3 end; the end is taken from the germline J gene. The V call is TRBV1, the J call TRBJ2-1, with D possibly being TRBD1 (5 bases). This CDR3 has 13 amino acids. In germline, CDR1 is NSQYPW, CDR2 LRSPGD (reference sequence). CDR3 sequence reads: CTCSASGYAEQFF. The covered CDR3 bases are TGCACCTGCAGTGCGTCAGGGTACGCT.

Many counts were recorded for this clone. The gene names given are mouse names. The read ends 4 residues shy of where the CDR3 ends; the end is completed using the germline J gene. V is TRBV4 and J is TRBJ2-3; D unresolved. The CDR3 loop spans 13 amino acids. Germline loops: CDR1 LGHDT, CDR2 YNNKQL (reference sequence). Trimming left V 3 bases short and J 0 bases short, with 4 bases between. The sequenced part of the CDR3 DNA is TGTGCCAGCAGCTACAATAGTGCAGAA. It codes for CASSYNSAE. The complete CDR3 reads CASSYNSAETLYF. The full variable domain, its missing parts supplied by reference TRBV4 and TRBJ2-3, is ETAVFQTPNYHVTQVGNEVSFNCKQTLGHDTMYWYKQDSKKLLKIMFSYNNKQLIVNETVPRRFSPQSSDKAHLNLRIKSVEPEDSAVYLCASSYNSAETLYFGSGTRLTVL.

As concerns this clone: These gene names are mouse names. The CDR3 is cut off 4 residues early in the read; its end comes from the germline J gene. V usage is TRBV31 and J usage is TRBJ2-3; D remains unclear. V was pared by 3 bases and J by 0 bases, with 10 bases between. Germline CDR1 GKSSPN, CDR2 SITVG. This CDR3 is built from 14 residues. The CDR3: CAWSPTTSAETLYF. The DNA read from the CDR3 is TGTGCCTGGAGCCCGACAACTAGTGCAGAA. Filled out from reference TRBV31 and TRBJ2-3, the complete variable domain reads AQTIHQWPVAEIKAVGSPLSLGCTIKGKSSPNLYWYWQATGGTLQQLFYSITVGQVESVVQLNLSASRPKDDQFILSTEKLLLSHSGFYLCAWSPTTSAETLYFGSGTRLTVL.

This clone was seen repeatedly, ten times or more. The genes and germline here are from mouse. Read data end 3 residues before the CDR3 end; the end is taken from the germline J gene. V gene TRBV31 combines with J gene TRBJ1-6; D is perhaps TRBD1 (6 bases). TRBJ1-6 is an open reading frame whose function is uncertain. The germline V gene has CDR1 GKSSPN and CDR2 SITVG. V was clipped by 1 base and J by 0 bases, with 7 bases between them. This CDR3 spans 15 amino acids. The CDR3 protein is CAWSQGDSYNSPLYF. The CDR3 DNA, read in part, is TGTGCCTGGAGTCAGGGGGATTCCTATAATTCGCCC.

This clone has a handful of counts. Gene and germline names: mouse. The read comes to an end 4 residues before the CDR3 does, leaving the germline J gene to fill in the end. The genes are TRBV13-2 and TRBJ2-7; TRBD1 matches at 10 bases. This CDR3 has 13 amino acids. CDR1 NNHNN and CDR2 SYGAGS come from the germline V gene (reference sequence). The junction had 1 base not matched to a gene; V was cut back by 5 bases and J by 2 bases. CDR3 DNA (partial): TGTGCCAGCGGGGGGACAGGGGCCTAT. It yields the protein CASGGTGAY. The full CDR3 protein is CASGGTGAYEQYF.

This clone has ten or more counts. Gene names and germline match the mouse. The read ends 4 residues before the CDR3 terminus; that terminus is restored from the germline J gene. Other DNA sequences in the sample encode the same CDR3. The chain has TRBV13-3 and TRBJ2-7, with TRBD2 as a possible D gene (6 bases). The CDR3 has 14 residues. V was shortened by 1 base and J by 1 base, with 9 bases between the two germline ends. The germline gives CDR1 NNHDY, CDR2 SYVADS. The CDR3 loop is CASSDLGVSYEQYF. The sequenced CDR3 bases are TGTGCCAGCAGTGATTTGGGGGTTTCCTAT.

In regard to this clone: The gene symbols are mouse symbols. The read falls 4 residues short of the CDR3 end, and the missing part is taken from the germline J gene. The rearrangement uses TRBV14 and TRBJ2-7; TRBD2 aligns across 7 bases. The junction had 5 bases not matched to a gene; V was cut back by 2 bases and J by 3 bases. Germline-derived CDR1 and CDR2 are SGHDT and FRDEAV. This CDR3 is 14 amino acids long. The CDR3 loop reads CASSLNWGLYEQYF. The CDR3 bases that were read are TGTGCCAGCAGTTTAAACTGGGGACTCTAT.

This clone was seen repeatedly, ten times or more. Germline and genes: mouse. The read ends 4 residues before the CDR3 terminus; that terminus is restored from the germline J gene. The chain couples TRBV1 to TRBJ2-7; 10 bases fit TRBD2. The CDR3 has 14 amino acids. The germline V gene has CDR1 NSQYPW and CDR2 LRSPGD (reference sequence). The sequenced part of the CDR3 DNA is TGCACCTGCAGTATCCGGGACTGGGGATAT. This gives the protein CTCSIRDWGY. The complete CDR3 protein is CTCSIRDWGYEQYF.

By share, this clone ranks as medium-sized. Mouse germline and gene names are used. Sequencing ends 4 residues short of the CDR3 end; the germline J gene provides the rest. The gene calls are TRBV17 and TRBJ2-2; tentative D call: TRBD2 (6 bases). Germline assignment: CDR1 MNHDT and CDR2 YYDKIL. V lost 0 bases to trimming and J lost 4 bases, with 6 bases between them. This CDR3 spans 14 amino acids. Partial CDR3 DNA: TGTGCTAGCAGTAGAGAGGGGGGCACCGGG. Translation: CASSREGGTG. The entire CDR3 is CASSREGGTGQLYF.